This TCR beta chain came from a study of human T cells and chemical hapten exposure. Across the study: In the roughly 24-week study, patients were dosed weekly with diphenylcyclopropenone on the scalp throughout.

Study-level points and caveats: Once DPC sensitization occurred, TCRs above 1 in 1000 frequency showed no change.

About this clonotype: Antigen unknown.

Germline values: CDR1 KGHSH, CDR2 LQKENI. The CDR3 runs 14 residues. After removal of 6 bases from V and 4 bases from J, the junction contained 5 bases not matched to a gene. Indicated time point: patch test 1, 2 weeks after DPC sensitization. Regarding treatment: therapeutic diphenylcyclopropenone sensitization with weekly scalp DPC. In TCRdb, the RACE reads were re-called with MiXCR into one record per CDR3 protein. The sample lists 150,000 to 200,000 distinct CDR3 sequences; more than 12% were seen once. The TCR was taken from a young woman with alopecia areata. Some clones in this sample may be carry-over from other donors' samples. This sample comprised whole blood, obtained in connection with sensitization to the hapten diphenylcyclopropenone (DPC). The V and J genes are TRBV18 and TRBJ2-3; 9 positions agree with TRBD1. The CDR3 nucleotides read TGTGCCAGCTCCCCGGGACAGGGACCAGATACGCAGTATTTT. It specifies CASSPGQGPDTQYF.